These 8 T cell receptor beta chains share one sample of origin, sequenced in a study of T cells in Graves' hyperthyroidism and ophthalmopathy. What was amplified from RNA transcripts were TCR beta CDR3 regions. When the TCR CDR3 underwent first-round RT-PCR, the HTBI primer set was used. Each CDR3 protein is one row after TCRdb ran MiXCR on the multiplex PCR reads. The table has around 600,000 distinct CDR3 sequences, approximately 14% seen once. The sequencing input was blood. The receptor source for this set is a woman between 45 and 65 years old with Graves' ophthalmopathy.

This chain joins TRBV20-1 and TRBJ2-1; 11 positions match TRBD1. Germline values: CDR1 DFQATT, CDR2 SNEGSKA (reference sequence). The CDR3 is 17 residues long. Germline trimming cut 3 bases from V and 1 base from J; bases unmatched to any gene: 8. In DNA, the CDR3 is TGCAGTGCTAGTGACTACGGGACAGGGGGATCCTACAATGAGCAGTTCTTC. Protein product: CSASDYGTGGSYNEQFF.

This clonotype was picked up many times. The rearrangement joins TRBV29-1 to TRBJ2-5; the match to TRBD2 covers 12 bases. From germline, CDR1 is SQVTM and CDR2 ANQGSEA. The CDR3 runs 15 residues. V dropped 2 bases and J dropped 5; count of bases not matched to a gene: 6. The CDR3 sequence: CSVEPTSGRTETQYF. The CDR3 DNA reads TGCAGCGTTGAACCAACTAGCGGGAGGACGGAGACCCAGTACTTC.

This clonotype was counted ten times or more. The chain couples TRBV7-9 to TRBJ2-5; D tentatively reads TRBD1 or TRBD2 (5 bases each). The CDR3 totals 14 residues. From germline, CDR1 is SEHNR and CDR2 FQNEAQ (reference sequence). Trimming pared 4 bases from V and 1 base from J, leaving 10 bases between. CDR3 protein: CASSSQDFQETQYF. CDR3 coding DNA: TGTGCCAGCAGCTCACAGGACTTCCAAGAGACCCAGTACTTC.

This clonotype has just a few counts. The chain has TRBV5-1 and TRBJ2-1, with D unclear. Germline V lookup: CDR1 SGHRS, CDR2 YFSETQ. V gave up 5 bases and J gave up 7 bases, with 13 bases separating them. CDR3 size: 13 residues. CDR3 protein: CASSRALKNEQFF. DNA for the CDR3: TGCGCCAGCAGTAGGGCCCTCAAAAATGAGCAGTTCTTC. Supplemented by reference TRBV5-1 and TRBJ2-1, the full variable domain reads KAGVTQTPRYLIKTRGQQVTLSCSPISGHRSVSWYQQTPGQGLQFLFEYFSETQRNKGNFPGRFSGRQFSNSRSEMNVSTLELGDSALYLCASSRALKNEQFFGPGTRLTVL.

This clonotype was detected many times. The chain is built from TRBV20-1 and TRBJ2-7; weak D call: TRBD2 (6 bases). Germline loops: CDR1 DFQATT, CDR2 SNEGSKA (reference sequence). Trimming removed 3 bases from V and 4 bases from J, with 19 bases in between. The CDR3 is 15 residues long. CDR3 sequence (DNA): TGCAGTGCTAGGGTAGTGGAGGGGCGCGGGTACGAGCAGTACTTC. It translates to CSARVVEGRGYEQYF.

In this sample, this clonotype turned up a few times. V and J are TRBV29-1 and TRBJ1-2; D is unclear. The CDR3 has 12 amino acids. Between the trimmed V and J ends, which lost 7 bases and 3 bases, there was a span of 12 bases. Germline values: CDR1 SQVTM, CDR2 ANQGSEA. The CDR3 reads CSARIIDYGYTF. CDR3 nucleotides: TGCAGCGCCAGAATTATAGACTATGGCTACACCTTC.

This clonotype has more than one count but fewer than ten. In nucleotides, the CDR3 is TGCGCCAGCGGCCACCGGGACATTGTTAATTCACCCCTCCACTTT. Amino acid sequence: CASGHRDIVNSPLHF. The chain has TRBV5-1 and TRBJ1-6; tentative D call: TRBD1 (6 bases). The V end was cut by 7 bases, the J end by 6 bases, with 17 bases between. This CDR3 spans 15 amino acids. Germline loops: CDR1 SGHRS, CDR2 YFSETQ.

The chain carries TRBV11-2 and TRBJ2-2; 14 nucleotides match TRBD2. This CDR3 has 19 amino acids. Germline assignment: CDR1 SGHAT and CDR2 FQNNGV. Losses at the gene ends were 2 bases for V and 4 bases for J; bases not matched to a gene: 9. The CDR3 sequence: CASSLRPGLAGVGTGELFF. The DNA for the CDR3 is TGTGCCAGCAGCTTACGGCCGGGACTAGCGGGAGTCGGCACCGGGGAGCTGTTTTTT.